A single TCR beta chain is shown here with its context. Its antigen is unidentified. The data derive from a study of cytomegalovirus exposure and HLA in healthy donors. Germline assignment: CDR1 SGHRS and CDR2 YFSETQ. Trimming shortened V by 0 bases and J by 9 bases, and 16 bases separated the two germline ends. This CDR3 is 14 amino acids long. Notes on the study in general: A later analysis linked a missense DCLRE1C variant to TCR beta V- and J-gene trimming. HLA allele associations emerged for under 20,000 TCR beta sequences in a later analysis, at 0.05 false discovery rate. Presence/absence analyses assumed roughly uniform sequencing depth across donors. CMV antigen specificity was confirmed in vitro for three CMV-associated chains.

PCR was performed using 60 Vbeta and 13 Jbeta primers. The method was immunoSEQ multiplex PCR; TCRdb's version includes in-frame clones alone and lacks a portion of them. The sample includes roughly 120,000 clones, around 84% of them seen just once. V is TRBV5-1 and J is TRBJ2-7; weak D call: TRBD1 (6 bases). What was sequenced was PBMCs. The receptor's source is a man aged 25-40 years in good health and CMV-seropositive. This chain's CDR3 is CASSLGTLQGRQYF. CDR3 DNA sequence: TGCGCCAGCAGCTTGGGAACCCTACAGGGTAGGCAGTACTTC.